These 17 T cell receptor beta chains were sequenced from one sample in a study of T cells in Graves' hyperthyroidism and ophthalmopathy (dated 2019 in TCRdb). Libraries were constructed by multiplex PCR. Sequenced on an Illumina HiSeq 2000. The TCR beta CDR3 regions were amplified from RNA transcripts. For the first round of RT-PCR on the TCR CDR3, the HTBI primer set was used together with the Qiagen OneStep RT-PCR kit. TCRdb handled the public reads itself, with Q25 trimming in fastp and clone calling in MiXCR, and kept productive beta chains. When rows share a CDR3 protein, they turn into one entry using the most common DNA and genes. The table for this sample lists some 250,000 distinct CDR3 sequences; more than 14% of them were counted only once. Jointly, the top ten make up more than 10% of the sample. Sequencing was performed on blood. These receptor sequences come from a woman in her 40s with Graves' hyperthyroidism that later progressed to Graves' ophthalmopathy.

Many counts were recorded for this clonotype. This rearrangement joins TRBV12-3 or TRBV12-4 to TRBJ1-2, with 8 positions matching TRBD1. The CDR3 spans 12 residues. Trimming removed 7 bases from V and 8 bases from J; junction bases left unmatched: 6. The CDR3 is CASTRQGQGYTF. DNA of the CDR3: TGTGCCAGCACTCGACAGGGGCAGGGCTACACCTTC.

This clonotype was detected only a few times. This chain uses TRBV30 with TRBJ2-7; TRBD1 matches 9 bases. Germline V gives CDR1 GTSNPN, CDR2 SVGIG (reference sequence). The trim removed 2 bases at V and 5 bases at J, leaving 4 bases unmatched. The CDR3 totals 13 residues. Here the CDR3 reads CAWSRTGVDEQYF. The DNA of the CDR3 is TGTGCCTGGAGTCGGACAGGGGTCGACGAGCAGTACTTC.

This clonotype was picked up many times. CDR3 sequence (DNA): TGCGCCAGCAAAAAGGGACAGAACACTGAAGCTTTCTTT. It encodes CASKKGQNTEAFF. This chain joins TRBV10-2 and TRBJ1-1; perhaps TRBD1 as D (6 bases). The V end lost 7 bases, the J end lost 1 base, and 10 bases lay between the germline ends. This CDR3 comprises 13 residues. In germline, CDR1 is WSHSY, CDR2 SAAADI.

This clonotype was seen a handful of times. The chain couples TRBV29-1 to TRBJ1-3; D not certain. V was trimmed by 4 bases and J by 4 bases, leaving 11 bases between them. Germline CDR1 is SQVTM and CDR2 is ANQGSEA. This CDR3 is built from 13 residues. DNA of the CDR3: TGCAGCGTTGGGCTCAAGGGAGGAAACACCATATATTTT. This translates into CSVGLKGGNTIYF.

This clonotype has a count of ten or more. CDR3 in DNA: TGTGCCAGCAGTTACCTGACAGGGATCTACGAGCAGTACTTC. Translation gives CASSYLTGIYEQYF. This rearrangement joins TRBV6-2 or TRBV6-3 to TRBJ2-7, with 7 nucleotides matching TRBD1. The CDR3 totals 14 residues. The ends lost 2 bases at V and 3 bases at J; junction bases unmatched: 4. Germline CDR1 and CDR2: MNHEY and SVGEGT.

This clonotype was counted once. The chain recombines TRBV11-2 with TRBJ2-5, with TRBD1 identical over 7 bases. Germline trimming cut 5 bases from V and 3 bases from J; bases unmatched to any gene: 12. CDR1 and CDR2 from the germline V gene are SGHAT and FQNNGV. This CDR3 is 16 amino acids long. CDR3: CASSRTGQGVKETQYF. The CDR3 DNA reads TGTGCCAGCAGCCGTACGGGGCAGGGGGTGAAAGAGACCCAGTACTTC.

This clonotype was seen many times. The rearrangement joins TRBV5-1 to TRBJ2-2; no clear D. This CDR3 contains 17 residues. V was trimmed by 4 bases and J by 1 base, leaving 17 bases between them. Germline-derived CDR1 and CDR2 are SGHRS and YFSETQ. The CDR3 is CASSPRSRGRNTGELFF. The CDR3 nucleotides read TGCGCCAGCAGCCCTAGAAGTCGAGGAAGGAACACCGGGGAGCTGTTTTTT.

This clonotype was seen ten or more times. V is TRBV7-8 and J is TRBJ2-1; 8 nucleotides match TRBD2. The trim removed 11 bases at V and 4 bases at J, leaving 4 bases unmatched. CDR1 and CDR2 from the germline V gene are SGHVS and FQNEAQ. This CDR3 has 12 amino acids. The DNA for the CDR3 is TGTGCCCTGAGCGGGGGTTACAATGAGCAGTTCTTC. Its translation: CALSGGYNEQFF.

This clonotype was seen ten or more times. This rearrangement joins TRBV9 to TRBJ2-7; TRBD1 matches at 12 bases. The CDR3 contains 15 residues. V lost 2 bases, J lost 4 bases, and 4 bases stayed unmatched. Germline values: CDR1 SGDLS, CDR2 YYNGEE. CDR3 DNA: TGTGCCAGCAGCGTTGGGACAGGGGGCATTTACGAGCAGTACTTC. Translated: CASSVGTGGIYEQYF.

The chain joins TRBV28 to TRBJ1-2, with D tentatively TRBD1 (6 bases). Germline CDR1 MDHEN, CDR2 SYDVKM. Trimming removed 1 base from V and 2 bases from J, with 20 bases in between. This CDR3 contains 18 residues. The CDR3 DNA reads TGTGCCAGCAGTTTATACCGATGGACAGAGTCCTTAAACTATGGCTACACCTTC. This translates into CASSLYRWTESLNYGYTF.

This clonotype occurred a few times. The chain carries TRBV2 and TRBJ1-3; D is ambiguous. The V and J ends lost 7 bases and 3 bases respectively, with 13 bases between them. Per the germline V gene, CDR1 is SNHLY and CDR2 is FYNNEI. CDR3 length equals 14 residues. CDR3 residues: CASTWGNGGNTIYF. The CDR3 nucleotides read TGTGCCAGCACTTGGGGTAACGGTGGAAACACCATATATTTT.

The rearrangement joins TRBV7-9 to TRBJ2-5; D is tentatively TRBD1 or TRBD2 (6 bases each). The germline CDR1 and CDR2 sequences are SEHNR and FQNEAQ (reference sequence). This CDR3 region has 13 residues. V dropped 5 bases and J dropped 4 bases, with 11 bases sitting between them. CDR3 region: CASSPKGGETQYF. Here the CDR3 DNA reads TGTGCCAGCAGCCCTAAGGGGGGAGAGACCCAGTACTTC.

This clonotype was picked up one time. A much larger clonotype is one base distant, so this may be a read error. V usage is TRBV28 and J usage is TRBJ1-5; D unclear. Germline V lookup: CDR1 MDHEN, CDR2 SYDVKM. The V end lost 5 bases, the J end lost 6 bases, and 17 bases lay between the germline ends. There are 15 residues in the CDR3. The CDR3 DNA reads TGTGCCAGCAGTCCTATTCGCAGAGGGTTTCAGCCCCAGCATTTT. Translated, it gives CASSPIRRGFQPQHF.

The chain carries TRBV20-1 and TRBJ2-1; maybe TRBD1 (5 bases). V was cut by 6 bases and J by 4 bases, with 16 bases left in between. Germline CDR1 reads DFQATT; CDR2 reads SNEGSKA (reference sequence). The CDR3 is made up of 14 amino acids. For the CDR3, the DNA is TGCAGTGCCCCGAGTAGGACATCTTACAATGAGCAGTTCTTC. Protein sequence: CSAPSRTSYNEQFF.

This clonotype was seen at least ten times. This rearrangement joins TRBV5-1 to TRBJ2-2; D uncertain. V was clipped by 0 bases and J by 4 bases, with 13 bases between them. This CDR3 has 16 residues. Germline CDR1 reads SGHRS; CDR2 reads YFSETQ. The CDR3 DNA is TGCGCCAGCAGCTTGGAGGTAGTGGCGCCCACCGGGGAGCTGTTTTTT. Amino acid sequence: CASSLEVVAPTGELFF.

This clonotype was seen ten or more times. The chain recombines TRBV7-9 with TRBJ1-5; no clear D. V was cut by 2 bases and J by 0 bases, with 11 bases left in between. Per germline, CDR1 SEHNR and CDR2 FQNEAQ (reference sequence). This CDR3 has 16 residues. The CDR3 here is CASSLYTGNSNQPQHF. The CDR3 region has the DNA TGTGCCAGCAGCTTATATACGGGGAATAGCAATCAGCCCCAGCATTTT.

This clonotype showed up many times. This chain links TRBV19 with TRBJ2-1; D not resolved. The CDR3 is made up of 13 amino acids. Trimming removed 5 bases from V and 8 bases from J, with 13 bases in between. Per the germline V gene, CDR1 is LNHDA and CDR2 is SQIVND (reference sequence). CDR3 protein: CASSSLYVDEQFF. DNA for the CDR3: TGTGCCAGTAGTTCACTTTATGTTGATGAGCAGTTCTTC.